These 5 T cell receptor beta chains came from one sample sequenced in a study of spatial heterogeneity in lung cancer. Time point specified: sample taken at primary tumor resection. MiXCR, applied by TCRdb to the 5' RACE reads, yields one record per CDR3 protein. The table has 30,000 to 45,000 distinct CDR3 sequences, 3.1% seen once. The sample consisted of normal lung tissue next to the tumor, taken at surgery. Receptors originate from a male donor with early-stage non-small cell lung cancer.

This clonotype was observed many times. The CDR3 protein is CSALYGGTNIQYF. CDR3 nucleotides: TGCAGTGCTCTTTACGGGGGCACGAACATTCAGTACTTC. This chain uses TRBV20-1 with TRBJ2-4; D assignment may be TRBD1 or TRBD2 (6 bases each). Per the germline V gene, CDR1 is DFQATT and CDR2 is SNEGSKA (reference sequence). The length of the CDR3 is 13 residues. With 5 bases removed from V and 7 bases from J, the gap between germline ends came to 15 bases.

This clonotype was detected only a few times. This rearrangement joins TRBV20-1 to TRBJ2-3, with TRBD2 identical over 11 bases. The CDR3 contains 16 residues. Germline CDR1 and CDR2: DFQATT and SNEGSKA (reference sequence). V shed 4 bases, J shed 2 bases, and the junction held 8 bases outside the gene matches. CDR3: CSAIGLAGVFTDTQYF. In DNA form, the CDR3 reads TGCAGTGCTATTGGACTAGCGGGCGTATTCACAGATACGCAGTATTTT.

This clonotype was observed many times. The chain joins TRBV29-1 to TRBJ2-2, with D maybe TRBD1 (5 bases). Germline assignment: CDR1 SQVTM and CDR2 ANQGSEA. The CDR3 has 14 amino acids. The ends were cut back, 3 bases at V and 2 bases at J, with 10 bases in the middle. CDR3 DNA sequence: TGCAGCGTTGAGCGACAGCCAAACACCGGGGAGCTGTTTTTT. Translation gives CSVERQPNTGELFF.

Many counts were recorded for this clonotype. J is TRBJ1-2 and V is TRBV18, with D perhaps TRBD1 (5 bases). V dropped 2 bases and J dropped 4 bases, with 11 bases sitting between them. The CDR3 contains 14 residues. The germline gives CDR1 KGHSH, CDR2 LQKENI. The DNA for the CDR3 is TGTGCCAGCTCACCAGGCAGGGTCGCCTATGGCTACACCTTC. Protein: CASSPGRVAYGYTF. Together with reference TRBV18 and TRBJ1-2, the CDR3 gives the full variable domain: NAGVMQNPRHLVRRRGQEARLRCSPMKGHSHVYWYRQLPEEGLKFMVYLQKENIIDESGMPKERFSAEFPKEGPSILRIQQVVRGDSAAYFCASSPGRVAYGYTFGSGTRLTVV.

This clonotype appeared a few times. The chain uses TRBV6-6 and TRBJ2-3; 12 bases fit TRBD2. From germline, CDR1 is MNHNY and CDR2 SVGAGI (reference sequence). The CDR3 runs 16 residues. J was trimmed by 4 bases and V by 7 bases; bases with no gene match: 9. CDR3 nucleotides: TGTGCCAGCACCCAATCCCGACTAGCGGGGGCAGATACGCAGTATTTT. It yields the protein CASTQSRLAGADTQYF.